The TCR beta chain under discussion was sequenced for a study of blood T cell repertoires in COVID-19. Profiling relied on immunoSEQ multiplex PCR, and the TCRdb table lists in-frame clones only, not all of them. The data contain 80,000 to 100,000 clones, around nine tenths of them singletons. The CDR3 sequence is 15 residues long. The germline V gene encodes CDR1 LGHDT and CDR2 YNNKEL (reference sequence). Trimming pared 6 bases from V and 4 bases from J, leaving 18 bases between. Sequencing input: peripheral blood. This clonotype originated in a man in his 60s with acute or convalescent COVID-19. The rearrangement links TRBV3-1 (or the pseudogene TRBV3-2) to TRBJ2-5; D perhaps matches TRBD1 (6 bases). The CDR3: CASSATGQRAETQYF. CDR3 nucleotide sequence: TGTGCCAGCAGTGCTACGGGACAACGGGCAGAGACCCAGTACTTC.